The source of this T cell receptor (beta chain) is a study of cytomegalovirus exposure and HLA in healthy donors. About the research overall: Prior work identified 95 million to 120 million unique TCR beta sequences in approximately 200 million T cells. Of several hundred genotyped donors, more than 75% grouped in the Caucasian-associated ancestry cluster.

Study-level points and caveats: Sequencing likely caused a cluster of highly shared sequence variants.

Concerning this clone itself: Antigen: not known.

The CDR3 runs to 13 residues. V gave up 1 base and J gave up 4 bases, with 7 bases separating them. The V gene's germline CDR1 is MNHNS and CDR2 SASEGT. Donors sampled were nominally healthy, though unrecorded immune exposures were likely. 13 Jbeta primers and 60 Vbeta primers were used for the PCR. Profiling relied on immunoSEQ multiplex PCR, and the TCRdb table lists in-frame clones only, not all of them. The repertoire includes approximately 150,000 clones, about four fifths of them detected once, and under 5% sits in the top ten. This chain uses TRBV6-1 with TRBJ1-2; tentative D call: TRBD1 (5 bases). The clonotype was recovered from a man younger than 35 in good health and CMV-seronegative. The sample taken for sequencing was PBMCs. The CDR3 sequence is CASSEGQPYGYTF. DNA of the CDR3: TGTGCCAGCAGTGAAGGACAGCCCTATGGCTACACCTTC.